This entry lists 2 T cell receptor beta chains sequenced from one sample in a study of cytomegalovirus exposure and HLA in healthy donors. Method: immunoSEQ multiplex PCR; TCRdb's copy keeps in-frame clones and lacks some. The profile covers 95,000 to 150,000 clones, with approximately 90% appearing a single time and 1.5% to 2% taken by the ten largest. Material: PBMCs. These receptors all come from a woman aged 18-35 years in good health and CMV-seronegative.

This chain links TRBV28 with TRBJ2-3; perhaps TRBD2 as D (5 bases). This CDR3 is 15 amino acids long. Germline CDR1 MDHEN, CDR2 SYDVKM. Trimming cost V 3 bases and J 1 base, with 11 bases left between them. This chain's CDR3 is CASSLDAGGTDTQYF. The CDR3 DNA sequence: TGTGCCAGCAGTTTGGATGCCGGGGGCACAGATACGCAGTATTTT.

Here the CDR3 DNA reads TGTGCCAGCAGCTTAAATGAAGGGACAGGGGGACACGAGCAGTACTTC. Protein: CASSLNEGTGGHEQYF. J is TRBJ2-7 and V is TRBV7-3, with 11 bases that match TRBD1. The CDR3 is 16 amino acids. Per germline, CDR1 SGHTA and CDR2 FQGTGA. J was trimmed by 5 bases and V by 1 base; bases with no gene match: 7.